This T cell receptor beta chain emerged from a study of identical twins. This clonotype was observed at least ten times. The CDR3 extends over 13 amino acids. Per the germline V gene, CDR1 is MNHEY and CDR2 is SMNVEV (reference sequence). Trimming shortened V by 3 bases and J by 6 bases, and 9 bases separated the two germline ends. TCRdb analysed the 5' RACE reads with MiXCR anew, one entry per CDR3 protein. Here the sample spans hundreds of thousands of distinct CDR3 sequences, roughly 6.2% being singletons. The rearrangement uses TRBV27 and TRBJ1-5; perhaps TRBD1 as D (5 bases). The sequenced material came from naive T cells sorted from blood. The receptor was derived from a young man in good health. The CDR3 sequence: CASSLGVFQPQHF. The CDR3 DNA reads TGTGCCAGCAGTTTGGGGGTATTTCAGCCCCAGCATTTT.